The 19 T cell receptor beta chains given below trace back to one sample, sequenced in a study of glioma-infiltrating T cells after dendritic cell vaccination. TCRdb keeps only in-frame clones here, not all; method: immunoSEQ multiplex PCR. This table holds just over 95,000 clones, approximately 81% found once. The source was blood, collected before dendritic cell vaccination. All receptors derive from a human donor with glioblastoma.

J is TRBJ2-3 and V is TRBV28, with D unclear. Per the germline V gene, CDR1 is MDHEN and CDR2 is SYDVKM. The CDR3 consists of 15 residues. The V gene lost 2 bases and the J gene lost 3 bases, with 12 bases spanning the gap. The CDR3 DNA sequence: TGTGCCAGCAGTTTACAAGGCGGAAATACAGATACGCAGTATTTT. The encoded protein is CASSLQGGNTDTQYF.

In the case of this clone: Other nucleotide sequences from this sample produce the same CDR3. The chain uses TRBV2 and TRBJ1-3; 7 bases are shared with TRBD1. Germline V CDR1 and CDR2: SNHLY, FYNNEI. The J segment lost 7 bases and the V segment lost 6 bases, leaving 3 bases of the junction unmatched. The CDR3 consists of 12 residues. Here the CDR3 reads CASSEQGNTIYF. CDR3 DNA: TGTGCCAGCAGCGAACAGGGGAACACCATATATTTT.

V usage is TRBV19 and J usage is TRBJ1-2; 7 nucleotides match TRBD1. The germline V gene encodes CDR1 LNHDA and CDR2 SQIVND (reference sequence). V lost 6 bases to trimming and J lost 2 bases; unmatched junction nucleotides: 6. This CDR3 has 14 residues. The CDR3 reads CASRRQGINYGYTF. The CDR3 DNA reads TGTGCCAGTAGACGACAGGGAATCAACTATGGCTACACCTTC.

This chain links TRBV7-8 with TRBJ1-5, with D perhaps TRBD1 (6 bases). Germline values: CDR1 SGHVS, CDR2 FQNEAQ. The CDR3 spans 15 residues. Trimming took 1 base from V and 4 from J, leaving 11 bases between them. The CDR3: CASSLGGQRNQPQHF. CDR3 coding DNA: TGTGCCAGCAGCTTAGGCGGACAGCGAAATCAGCCCCAGCATTTT.

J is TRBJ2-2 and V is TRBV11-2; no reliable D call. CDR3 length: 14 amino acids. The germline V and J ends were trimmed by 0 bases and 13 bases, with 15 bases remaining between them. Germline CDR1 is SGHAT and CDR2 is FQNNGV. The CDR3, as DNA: TGTGCCAGCAGCTTAGATTCCAAGCCGTATGGGCTGTTTTTT. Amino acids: CASSLDSKPYGLFF.

DNA for the CDR3: TGTGCCAGCAGACTTGGGACAGAAGGTGGCTACACCTTC. Protein: CASRLGTEGGYTF. This sequence joins TRBV27 and TRBJ1-2, with 7 bases that match TRBD1. Trimming removed 6 bases from V and 7 bases from J; junction bases left unmatched: 8. From germline, CDR1 is MNHEY and CDR2 SMNVEV (reference sequence). The CDR3 totals 13 residues.

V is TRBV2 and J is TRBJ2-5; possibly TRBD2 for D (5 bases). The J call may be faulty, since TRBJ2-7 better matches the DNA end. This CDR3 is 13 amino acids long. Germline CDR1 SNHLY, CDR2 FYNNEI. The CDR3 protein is CASIPDSTYEQYF. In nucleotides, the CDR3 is TGTGCCAGCATTCCGGACTCAACCTACGAGCAGTACTTC.

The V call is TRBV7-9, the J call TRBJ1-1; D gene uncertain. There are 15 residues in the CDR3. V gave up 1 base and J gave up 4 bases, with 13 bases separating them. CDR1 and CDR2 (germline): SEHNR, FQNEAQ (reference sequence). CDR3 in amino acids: CASSLVVGLITEAFF. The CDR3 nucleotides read TGTGCCAGCAGCTTAGTCGTGGGCCTGATCACTGAAGCTTTCTTT.

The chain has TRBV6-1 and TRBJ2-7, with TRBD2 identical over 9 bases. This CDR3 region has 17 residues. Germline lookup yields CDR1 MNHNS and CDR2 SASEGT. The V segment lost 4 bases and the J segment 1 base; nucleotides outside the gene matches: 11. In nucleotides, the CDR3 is TGTGCCAGCAGTGGGACTCTGGGTAGCGGGAGATCCTACGAGCAGTACTTC. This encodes CASSGTLGSGRSYEQYF.

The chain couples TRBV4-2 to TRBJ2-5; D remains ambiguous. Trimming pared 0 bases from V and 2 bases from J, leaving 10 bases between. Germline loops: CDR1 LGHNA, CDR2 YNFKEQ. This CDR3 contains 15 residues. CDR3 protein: CASSQDLLEQETQYF. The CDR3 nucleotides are TGTGCCAGCAGCCAAGATTTATTAGAACAAGAGACCCAGTACTTC.

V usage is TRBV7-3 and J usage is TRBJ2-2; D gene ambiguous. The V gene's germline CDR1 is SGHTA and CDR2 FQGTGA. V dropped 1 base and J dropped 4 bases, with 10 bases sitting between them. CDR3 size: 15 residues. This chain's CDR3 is CASSLNALATGELFF. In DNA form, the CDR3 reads TGTGCCAGCAGCTTAAACGCCCTGGCCACCGGGGAGCTGTTTTTT. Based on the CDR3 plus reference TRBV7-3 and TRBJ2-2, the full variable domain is GAGVSQTPSNKVTEKGKYVELRCDPISGHTALYWYRQSLGQGPEFLIYFQGTGAADDSGLPNDRFFAVRPEGSVSTLKIQRTERGDSAVYLCASSLNALATGELFFGEGSRLTVL.

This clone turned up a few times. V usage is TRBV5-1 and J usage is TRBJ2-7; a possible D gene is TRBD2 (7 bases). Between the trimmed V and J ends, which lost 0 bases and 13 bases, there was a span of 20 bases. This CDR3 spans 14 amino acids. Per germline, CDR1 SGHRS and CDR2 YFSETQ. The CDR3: CASSLDRGGLQSYF. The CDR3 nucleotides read TGCGCCAGCAGCTTGGATAGGGGGGGACTACAAAGCTACTTC.

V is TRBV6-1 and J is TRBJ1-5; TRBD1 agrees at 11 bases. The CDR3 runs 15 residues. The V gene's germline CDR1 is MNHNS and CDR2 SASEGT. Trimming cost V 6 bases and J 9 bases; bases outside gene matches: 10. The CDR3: CASRTGTGGVGPQHF. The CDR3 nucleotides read TGTGCCAGCAGGACCGGGACAGGGGGTGTTGGGCCCCAGCATTTT.

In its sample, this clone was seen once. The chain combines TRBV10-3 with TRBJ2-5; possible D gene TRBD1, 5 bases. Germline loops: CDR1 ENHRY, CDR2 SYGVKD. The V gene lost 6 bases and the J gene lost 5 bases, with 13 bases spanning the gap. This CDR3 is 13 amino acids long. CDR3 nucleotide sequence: TGTGCCATCAGGACCCTGACAGAGGAGACCCAGTACTTC. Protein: CAIRTLTEETQYF.

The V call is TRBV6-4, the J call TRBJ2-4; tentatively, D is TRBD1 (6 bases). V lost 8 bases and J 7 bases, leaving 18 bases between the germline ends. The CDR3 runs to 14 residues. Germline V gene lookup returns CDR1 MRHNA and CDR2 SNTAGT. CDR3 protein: CASSPTGMGNIQYF. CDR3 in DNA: TGTGCCAGCTCCCCCACAGGGATGGGCAACATTCAGTACTTC.

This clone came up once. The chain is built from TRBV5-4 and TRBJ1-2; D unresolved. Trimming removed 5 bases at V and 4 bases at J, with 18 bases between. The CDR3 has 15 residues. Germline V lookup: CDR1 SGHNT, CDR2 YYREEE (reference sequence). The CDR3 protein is CASRSTVSVGYGYTF. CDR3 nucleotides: TGTGCCAGCAGATCTACAGTATCGGTAGGCTATGGCTACACCTTC.

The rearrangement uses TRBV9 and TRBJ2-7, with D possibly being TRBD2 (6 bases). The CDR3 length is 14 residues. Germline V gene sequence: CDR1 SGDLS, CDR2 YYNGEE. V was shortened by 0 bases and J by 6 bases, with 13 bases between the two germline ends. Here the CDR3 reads CASSVAGDLGEQYF. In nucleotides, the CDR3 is TGTGCCAGCAGCGTAGCGGGGGACCTCGGCGAGCAGTACTTC. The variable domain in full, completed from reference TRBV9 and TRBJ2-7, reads DSGVTQTPKHLITATGQRVTLRCSPRSGDLSVYWYQQSLDQGLQFLIQYYNGEERAKGNILERFSAQQFPDLHSELNLSSLELGDSALYFCASSVAGDLGEQYFGPGTRLTVT.

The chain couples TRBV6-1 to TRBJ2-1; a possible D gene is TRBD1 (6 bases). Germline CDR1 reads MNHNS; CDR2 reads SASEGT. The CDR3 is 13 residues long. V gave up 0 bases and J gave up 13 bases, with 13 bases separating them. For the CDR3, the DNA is TGTGCCAGCAGTGAAGCCAGTCACAGGGAACAGTTCTTC. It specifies CASSEASHREQFF.

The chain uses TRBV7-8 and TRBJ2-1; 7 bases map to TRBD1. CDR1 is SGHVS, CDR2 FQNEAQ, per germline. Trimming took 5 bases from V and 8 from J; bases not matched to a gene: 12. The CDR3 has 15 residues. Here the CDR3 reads CASSARDSGVDEQFF. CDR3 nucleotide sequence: TGTGCCAGCAGCGCACGGGACAGCGGAGTCGATGAGCAGTTCTTC. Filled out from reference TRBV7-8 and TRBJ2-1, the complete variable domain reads GAGVSQSPRYKVAKRGQDVALRCDPISGHVSLFWYQQALGQGPEFLTYFQNEAQLDKSGLPSDRFFAERPEGSVSTLKIQRTQQEDSAVYLCASSARDSGVDEQFFGPGTRLTVL.